The 11 T cell receptor beta chains in this list originate from one sample, sequenced in a study of cytomegalovirus exposure and HLA in healthy donors. The PCR was carried out with 60 Vbeta primers and 13 Jbeta primers. Sequenced by immunoSEQ multiplex PCR; TCRdb stores in-frame clones only, minus some. The table shows approximately 85,000 clones, with around 70% occurring only once. Input material: PBMCs. Receptors were obtained from a woman aged 40 to 49 in good health and CMV-seropositive.

The rearrangement uses TRBV5-1 and TRBJ2-5; D is possibly TRBD1 (6 bases). The CDR3 spans 13 residues. V was clipped by 7 bases and J by 1 base, with 11 bases between them. Germline lookup yields CDR1 SGHRS and CDR2 YFSETQ. The CDR3 is CASFRDTQETQYF. The CDR3 DNA reads TGCGCCAGCTTCAGGGACACCCAAGAGACCCAGTACTTC.

The chain recombines TRBV5-6 with TRBJ1-2; D unclear. Trimming took off 1 base at V and 0 bases at J, with 7 bases between the two ends. Per germline, CDR1 SGHDT and CDR2 YYEEEE. This CDR3 region has 14 residues. The CDR3 here is CASSLLAANYGYTF. CDR3 nucleotides: TGTGCCAGCAGCTTGCTGGCGGCTAACTATGGCTACACCTTC.

The V and J genes are TRBV6-5 and TRBJ1-2; TRBD1 agrees at 9 bases. V lost 2 bases, J lost 2 bases, and 6 bases stayed unmatched. The germline CDR1 and CDR2 sequences are MNHEY and SVGAGI. The length of the CDR3 is 16 residues. This CDR3 reads CASSYDETGGNYGYTF. As DNA, the CDR3 is TGTGCCAGCAGTTACGACGAAACAGGGGGCAACTATGGCTACACCTTC.

J is TRBJ2-1 and V is TRBV18, with 11 bases aligning to TRBD2. CDR3 length: 15 residues. The J segment lost 9 bases and the V segment lost 3 bases, leaving 7 bases of the junction unmatched. CDR1 and CDR2 from the germline V gene are KGHSH and LQKENI. The CDR3 loop is CASSPASGGRVEQFF. Written as DNA, the CDR3 is TGTGCCAGCTCACCGGCTAGCGGGGGGCGGGTTGAGCAGTTCTTC.

The rearrangement uses TRBV27 and TRBJ2-7; perhaps TRBD2 as D (5 bases). Germline V CDR1 and CDR2: MNHEY, SMNVEV (reference sequence). The CDR3 runs to 16 residues. Trimming took off 4 bases at V and 2 bases at J, with 18 bases between the two ends. The chain's CDR3 is CASSSRTSLRPYEQYF. The CDR3 region has the DNA TGTGCCAGCAGTTCCCGAACTAGTCTGAGACCCTACGAGCAGTACTTC.

This clone was seen a few times. V gene TRBV27 combines with J gene TRBJ1-2, with D maybe TRBD1 (5 bases). Between the trimmed V and J ends, which lost 4 bases and 4 bases, there was a span of 16 bases. The CDR3 runs 15 residues. Germline assignment: CDR1 MNHEY and CDR2 SMNVEV (reference sequence). For the CDR3, the DNA is TGTGCCAGCAGTTGGACAAGGGGCCTCCCCTATGGCTACACCTTC. Translated: CASSWTRGLPYGYTF.

The CDR3 loop is CASSLAGADSYNEQFF. DNA for the CDR3: TGTGCCAGCAGCTTAGCGGGAGCAGATTCCTACAATGAGCAGTTCTTC. V gene TRBV7-2 combines with J gene TRBJ2-1; D might be TRBD2 (5 bases). The CDR3 sequence is 16 residues long. Trimming took 0 bases from V and 1 from J, leaving 10 bases between them. Germline lookup yields CDR1 SGHTA and CDR2 FQGNSA.

The chain recombines TRBV6-5 with TRBJ2-7; 10 bases are a match to TRBD2. Germline loops: CDR1 MNHEY, CDR2 SVGAGI. With V trimmed by 4 bases and J by 4 bases, 4 bases remained unmatched. The CDR3 sequence is 14 residues long. CDR3 DNA sequence: TGTGCCAGCAGTTTGAGCGGGGGGGTATACGAGCAGTACTTC. It is translated as CASSLSGGVYEQYF.

The genes are TRBV7-2 and TRBJ1-3; maybe TRBD1 (5 bases). V lost 0 bases and J lost 3, with 12 bases in between. Germline CDR1 SGHTA, CDR2 FQGNSA. The length of the CDR3 is 16 residues. CDR3 sequence reads: CASSLASTGGGNTIYF. CDR3 coding DNA: TGTGCCAGCAGCTTAGCGAGCACAGGCGGTGGAAACACCATATATTTT.

This clone appeared a few times. The chain couples TRBV5-6 to TRBJ2-3, with D possibly being TRBD2 (6 bases). V was pared by 3 bases and J by 4 bases, with 15 bases between. This CDR3 is 15 amino acids long. Germline V gene sequence: CDR1 SGHDT, CDR2 YYEEEE. CDR3 in DNA: TGTGCCAGCAGCTCGGTAGGAGGAGGGTCAGATACGCAGTATTTT. Encoded protein: CASSSVGGGSDTQYF.

The V and J genes are TRBV5-4 and TRBJ2-7; TRBD2 is a possible D gene (7 bases). The CDR3 is made up of 15 amino acids. Germline V gives CDR1 SGHNT, CDR2 YYREEE (reference sequence). The ends were cut back, 3 bases at V and 7 bases at J, with 20 bases in the middle. CDR3 nucleotide sequence: TGTGCCAGCAGCTATAGGGGGGGAGGACCTAGGGAGCAGTACTTC. It specifies CASSYRGGGPREQYF.